This TCR beta chain was documented in a study of glioma-infiltrating T cells after dendritic cell vaccination. Study as a whole: Samples are from glioblastoma patients in Phase I and II dendritic cell vaccine trials.

This CDR3 spans 16 amino acids. Germline V gene data show CDR1 as MDHEN and CDR2 as SYDVKM. The trim removed 4 bases at V and 6 bases at J, leaving 10 bases unmatched. The PCR used 60 V beta and 13 J beta primers. Assay: immunoSEQ multiplex PCR; the TCRdb copy retains only in-frame clones and omits some. This table has more than 95,000 clones, 81% appearing once. This clone was detected once. This sequence joins TRBV28 and TRBJ1-1; 11 bases line up with TRBD1. Material: blood, obtained before dendritic cell vaccination. The receptor was derived from a human donor with glioblastoma. CDR3 sequence reads: CASSWGTGGSLPEAFF. The DNA of the CDR3 is TGTGCCAGCAGTTGGGGGACAGGGGGATCATTACCTGAAGCTTTCTTT. The full variable domain, with the rest looked up from reference TRBV28 and TRBJ1-1, is DVKVTQSSRYLVKRTGEKVFLECVQDMDHENMFWYRQDPGLGLRLIYFSYDVKMKEKGDIPEGYSVSREKKERFSLILESASTNQTSMYLCASSWGTGGSLPEAFFGQGTRLTVV.